This passage covers 22 T cell receptor beta chains from one sample sequenced in a study of T cells in localized non-small cell lung cancer. The table came from immunoSEQ multiplex PCR; TCRdb's copy has only in-frame clones and leaves some out. The sample shows 28,000 or so clones, 85% to 95% of them seen only once. Here the sequenced sample was peripheral blood, taken before any cancer treatment. The receptors shown here come from a female donor of 60 years or more with stage II squamous cell lung carcinoma.

This sequence joins TRBV4-3 and TRBJ2-5, with 7 bases that match TRBD2. The J segment lost 2 bases and the V segment lost 3 bases, leaving 9 bases of the junction unmatched. Germline CDR1 is LGHNA and CDR2 is YSLEER. This CDR3 comprises 16 residues. The CDR3 DNA follows: TGCGCCAGCAGCCATCAGATTTTGGGGGGGCAAGAGACCCAGTACTTC. Amino acid sequence: CASSHQILGGQETQYF.

The chain couples TRBV19 to TRBJ1-3; 8 nucleotides agree with TRBD1. Trimming cost V 3 bases and J 2 bases; bases outside gene matches: 3. This CDR3 region has 15 residues. Germline-derived CDR1 and CDR2 are LNHDA and SQIVND (reference sequence). The CDR3 is CASSIRTGPGNTIYF. As DNA, the CDR3 is TGTGCCAGTAGTATCCGGACAGGGCCTGGAAACACCATATATTTT.

The rearrangement uses TRBV5-1 and TRBJ1-2, with 9 bases matching TRBD1. This CDR3 has 16 residues. Trimming removed 0 bases from V and 5 bases from J; junction bases left unmatched: 8. Germline V gives CDR1 SGHRS, CDR2 YFSETQ. The CDR3 DNA reads as TGCGCCAGCAGCTTGGAAGCGGGACAGGGAAGATATGGCTACACCTTC. Encoded protein: CASSLEAGQGRYGYTF.

The rearrangement links TRBV29-1 to TRBJ1-2; D perhaps matches TRBD1 (5 bases). This CDR3 is built from 13 residues. The germline V and J ends were trimmed by 0 bases and 6 bases, with 11 bases remaining between them. Germline CDR1 reads SQVTM; CDR2 reads ANQGSEA. Written as DNA, the CDR3 is TGCAGCGTTGAAGATTCGGGCAGGGATGGCTACACCTTC. Its translation: CSVEDSGRDGYTF. Supplemented by reference TRBV29-1 and TRBJ1-2, the full variable domain reads SAVISQKPSRDICQRGTSLTIQCQVDSQVTMMFWYRQQPGQSLTLIATANQGSEATYESGFVIDKFPISRPNLTFSTLTVSNMSPEDSSIYLCSVEDSGRDGYTFGSGTRLTVV.

The V call is TRBV4-1, the J call TRBJ1-1; TRBD1 matches at 7 bases. Germline V gene sequence: CDR1 MGHRA, CDR2 YSYEKL. With 2 bases clipped from V and 11 bases from J, the junction kept 11 bases outside the gene matches. This CDR3 contains 14 residues. CDR3 in amino acids: CASSQLGQPLLAFF. The DNA of the CDR3 is TGCGCCAGCAGCCAACTGGGACAGCCTCTCTTGGCTTTCTTT.

The rearrangement joins TRBV6-5 to TRBJ2-2; D gene unclear. The V gene's germline CDR1 is MNHEY and CDR2 SVGAGI. CDR3 length: 15 amino acids. The germline V and J ends were trimmed by 8 bases and 0 bases, with 13 bases remaining between them. CDR3 protein: CASSVHISNTGELFF. As DNA, the CDR3 is TGTGCCAGCTCCGTACATATCTCGAACACCGGGGAGCTGTTTTTT.

The chain carries TRBV5-4 and TRBJ2-1; the D gene is possibly TRBD2 (5 bases). Germline CDR1 reads SGHNT; CDR2 reads YYREEE (reference sequence). V gave up 6 bases and J gave up 7 bases, with 11 bases separating them. The CDR3 length is 12 residues. The CDR3 sequence: CASTRGGNEQFF. CDR3 bases: TGTGCCAGCACCCGCGGCGGGAATGAGCAGTTCTTC.

The chain joins TRBV7-2 to TRBJ1-2; the D gene is possibly TRBD1 (5 bases). Germline V CDR1 and CDR2: SGHTA, FQGNSA. V was clipped by 2 bases and J by 4 bases, with 8 bases between them. The CDR3 has 13 residues. The CDR3 nucleotides are TGTGCCAGCAGCTTACAGGGATCCTATGGCTACACCTTC. Translated: CASSLQGSYGYTF.

This chain links TRBV5-6 with TRBJ2-7; TRBD2 is a possible D gene (5 bases). CDR3 length: 12 amino acids. Trimming left V 3 bases short and J 7 bases short, with 11 bases between. Germline V gives CDR1 SGHDT, CDR2 YYEEEE. CDR3 protein: CASSYSPGEQYF. Written as DNA, the CDR3 is TGTGCCAGCAGCTATTCCCCGGGGGAGCAGTACTTC. The whole variable domain, filled in from reference TRBV5-6 and TRBJ2-7, reads DAGVTQSPTHLIKTRGQQVTLRCSPKSGHDTVSWYQQALGQGPQFIFQYYEEEERQRGNFPDRFSGHQFPNYSSELNVNALLLGDSALYLCASSYSPGEQYFGPGTRLTVT.

The chain is built from TRBV30 and TRBJ2-2, with a possible D match to TRBD1 (5 bases). The CDR3 length is 12 residues. Between the trimmed V and J ends, which lost 2 bases and 4 bases, there was a span of 5 bases. The germline CDR1 and CDR2 sequences are GTSNPN and SVGIG (reference sequence). In nucleotides, the CDR3 is TGTGCCTGGAGTAGGGGCACCGGGGAGCTGTTTTTT. It is translated as CAWSRGTGELFF.

This clone was picked up one time. The genes are TRBV4-3 and TRBJ1-1; TRBD1 agrees at 10 bases. Germline trimming cut 3 bases from V and 1 base from J; bases unmatched to any gene: 11. This CDR3 spans 18 amino acids. The germline V gene has CDR1 LGHNA and CDR2 YSLEER. The CDR3 spells CASSQKPRTGGENTEAFF. CDR3 DNA sequence: TGCGCCAGCAGCCAGAAGCCGCGGACAGGGGGAGAGAACACTGAAGCTTTCTTT.

This clone was detected only once. This chain uses TRBV28 with TRBJ2-5; maybe TRBD1 (5 bases). The CDR3 sequence is 12 residues long. V was shortened by 6 bases and J by 9 bases, with 14 bases between the two germline ends. CDR1 is MDHEN and CDR2 is SYDVKM in the germline V gene. CDR3 coding DNA: TGTGCCAGCAGACTCGGAACAGGTGCCCAGTACTTC. Translated: CASRLGTGAQYF.

The chain carries TRBV4-1 and TRBJ2-1, with D unresolved. The germline V gene encodes CDR1 MGHRA and CDR2 YSYEKL. The CDR3 consists of 15 residues. Trimming shortened V by 1 base and J by 7 bases, and 14 bases separated the two germline ends. CDR3 sequence (DNA): TGCGCCAGCAGCCAAGGAAGCCAGCGAGGTAATGAGCAGTTCTTC. It is translated as CASSQGSQRGNEQFF.

The V gene is TRBV14, the J gene TRBJ1-1; D is possibly TRBD1 (5 bases). V gave up 4 bases and J gave up 1 base, with 10 bases separating them. CDR1 and CDR2 (germline): SGHDN, FVKESK. The CDR3 runs 14 residues. Here the CDR3 DNA reads TGTGCCAGCAGCCCAACTACAGGGAACACTGAAGCTTTCTTT. This sequence encodes CASSPTTGNTEAFF.

The J gene is TRBJ2-7, the V gene TRBV2; D call uncertain. CDR1 is SNHLY, CDR2 FYNNEI, per germline. V gave up 8 bases and J gave up 1 base, with 12 bases separating them. The CDR3 length is 13 residues. The DNA of the CDR3 is TGTGCCAGCGGTTTCGCTATATCCTACGAGCAGTACTTC. Its protein is CASGFAISYEQYF. The whole variable domain, remainder taken from reference TRBV2 and TRBJ2-7, is EPEVTQTPSHQVTQMGQEVILRCVPISNHLYFYWYRQILGQKVEFLVSFYNNEISEKSEIFDDQFSVERPDGSNFTLKIRSTKLEDSAMYFCASGFAISYEQYFGPGTRLTVT.

The CDR3 spells CASSAPVGLAGGAYNEQFF. As DNA, the CDR3 is TGTGCCAGCAGTGCCCCCGTGGGACTAGCGGGGGGGGCGTACAATGAGCAGTTCTTC. The chain recombines TRBV2 with TRBJ2-1; TRBD2 matches 16 bases. CDR3 length: 19 amino acids. Germline CDR1 and CDR2: SNHLY and FYNNEI. J lost 4 bases, V lost 4 bases, and 10 bases had no gene match.

This clone was detected only once. The rearrangement uses TRBV7-3 and TRBJ2-1, with 10 bases aligning to TRBD2. Germline CDR1 reads SGHTA; CDR2 reads FQGTGA. The CDR3 is 21 amino acids. V was pared by 0 bases and J by 0 bases, with 14 bases of the junction left unmatched. The DNA of the CDR3 is TGTGCCAGCAGCTTAACGGGGGTTGGGACTAGCGCACCGAGCTCCTACAATGAGCAGTTCTTC. This codes for CASSLTGVGTSAPSSYNEQFF.

The CDR3 coding sequence is TGTGCCAGCAGCTTAGTTTTGGTAGCGGGAAACAATGAGCAGTTCTTC. Amino acid sequence: CASSLVLVAGNNEQFF. The chain couples TRBV11-1 to TRBJ2-1; 8 nucleotides agree with TRBD2. The CDR3 covers 16 residues. CDR1 is SGHAT, CDR2 FQDESV, per germline (reference sequence). V lost 1 base to trimming and J lost 5 bases; unmatched junction nucleotides: 7.

The V and J genes are TRBV5-6 and TRBJ2-4; TRBD1 might be the D (6 bases). The V end lost 5 bases, the J end lost 3 bases, and 12 bases lay between the germline ends. This CDR3 comprises 14 residues. Germline lookup yields CDR1 SGHDT and CDR2 YYEEEE. For the CDR3, the DNA is TGTGCCAGCAGACAGACAGGAGACAAAAACATTCAGTACTTC. This codes for CASRQTGDKNIQYF.

The V and J genes are TRBV6-4 and TRBJ2-1, with D unclear. Germline assignment: CDR1 MRHNA and CDR2 SNTAGT. The CDR3 is 10 amino acids. V was cut by 7 bases and J by 9 bases, with 7 bases left in between. The CDR3 coding sequence is TGTGCCAGCACGGCCCGTGAGCAGTTCTTC. This encodes CASTAREQFF.

This sequence joins TRBV5-6 and TRBJ1-2; D gene uncertain. The CDR3 is 15 amino acids. The germline V gene encodes CDR1 SGHDT and CDR2 YYEEEE. V lost 0 bases and J lost 4, with 13 bases in between. In DNA, the CDR3 is TGTGCCAGCAGCTTGGCGGGCAGACCCCTCTATGGCTACACCTTC. Translating gives CASSLAGRPLYGYTF.

The chain joins TRBV30 to TRBJ1-2; 8 nucleotides line up with TRBD1. V dropped 2 bases and J dropped 6; count of bases not matched to a gene: 5. Germline V gives CDR1 GTSNPN, CDR2 SVGIG (reference sequence). The CDR3 contains 13 residues. The CDR3 sequence is CAWSSDRAHGYTF. The CDR3, as DNA: TGTGCCTGGAGTTCGGACAGGGCCCATGGCTACACCTTC.